This TCR beta chain came from a study of beta chain features in type 1 diabetes. General study findings and limits: Fewer insertions but more deletions were seen at VDJ junctions in type 1 diabetes patients.

Expressed TCRB transcripts were sequenced because the isolated RNA had all been reverse transcribed beforehand. TCRdb's copy holds only in-frame clones and misses some; the assay was immunoSEQ multiplex PCR. The profile shows under 950,000 clones, roughly 15% of them singletons. Germline V gives CDR1 SQVTM, CDR2 ANQGSEA. The V and J ends lost 4 bases and 5 bases, in that order; junction bases with no gene match: 6. This CDR3 is built from 15 residues. Regarding this clone: No antigen is known for it.

V is TRBV29-1 and J is TRBJ2-1; 12 nucleotides line up with TRBD2. This TCR came from a woman younger than 30 in good health. Sequenced sample: naive CD4+ T cells from blood. The DNA for the CDR3 is TGCAGCGTTGCCCCGTGGACTAGCGGGGACAATGAGCAGTTCTTC. Translation: CSVAPWTSGDNEQFF.